The T cell receptor (beta chain) under discussion was sequenced for a study of T cell responses to AZD1222 COVID-19 vaccine. Comment on this clone: Its antigen remains unknown.

This CDR3 has 13 amino acids. Germline V CDR1 and CDR2: SGHDN, FVKESK. The V end was cut by 4 bases, the J end by 3 bases, with 8 bases between. The repertoire was sequenced with immunoSEQ multiplex PCR; TCRdb's copy has only in-frame clones and lacks some. The sample holds around 110,000 clones; 70% to 90% are singletons and the top ten take under 4.5%. Overall study results and limits: Within unmutated variant regions lay the reported targets of nearly half of spike-specific TCRs. The study found vaccine-associated CD4 TCRs spanning spike, dominant at 160-218 and 743-854. White British donors predominated, females outnumbered males, and clonal diversity was possibly underestimated.

This receptor was obtained from an adult in good health. The input for sequencing was peripheral blood, taken on day 0 of MenACWY control vaccination. The chain employs TRBV14 and TRBJ2-3; no definite D call. The CDR3 DNA sequence: TGTGCCAGCAGCCTCCGCAGTACAGATACGCAGTATTTT. Its translation is CASSLRSTDTQYF.